Listed here are 31 T cell receptor beta chains from one sample, sequenced in a study of blood T cell repertoires in COVID-19. The protocol was immunoSEQ multiplex PCR, while the TCRdb copy is restricted to in-frame clones and leaves out a portion. Of roughly 120,000 clones in the sample, approximately 84% were seen once. Sequencing was carried out using peripheral blood. These receptors came from a man between 70 and 80 years old with active or convalescent COVID-19.

In regard to this clone: Since no conserved phenylalanine or tryptophan closes the CDR3, a read error is the likely cause. The DNA is omitted, as the CDR3 cannot be located on it reliably, and the CDR3 follows TCRdb's listing. The V call is TRBV6-4, the J call TRBJ2-6; the table's D gene call, TRBD2, was not cross checked with the DNA. The CDR3 is 13 amino acids long, termini counted. The V gene's germline CDR1 is MRHNA and CDR2 SNTAGT. The CDR3 here is CASSACPPSGRDE.

The gene calls are TRBV4-2 and TRBJ1-1; D perhaps matches TRBD1 (6 bases). The CDR3 contains 15 residues. Germline V gives CDR1 LGHNA, CDR2 YNFKEQ. V lost 1 base and J lost 4, with 13 bases in between. The CDR3 region is CASSQGQGRVTEAFF. The CDR3 coding sequence is TGTGCCAGCAGCCAAGGGCAGGGGAGAGTCACTGAAGCTTTCTTT.

This chain joins TRBV18 and TRBJ2-1, with TRBD1 matching 7 bases. The trim removed 1 base at V and 4 bases at J, leaving 4 bases unmatched. The germline CDR1 and CDR2 sequences are KGHSH and LQKENI. The CDR3 loop spans 15 amino acids. Written as DNA, the CDR3 is TGTGCCAGCTCACCACTGGCAGGGGGATACAATGAGCAGTTCTTC. Protein product: CASSPLAGGYNEQFF.

This clone came up once. This chain joins TRBV29-1 and TRBJ1-2, with D perhaps matching TRBD1 (6 bases). Germline V gene lookup returns CDR1 SQVTM and CDR2 ANQGSEA. The CDR3 is 12 amino acids. V lost 3 bases and J lost 2, with 7 bases in between. CDR3 residues: CSVDQGNYGYTF. CDR3 DNA: TGCAGCGTTGATCAGGGGAACTATGGCTACACCTTC.

This chain links TRBV5-8 with TRBJ2-3; perhaps TRBD2 as D (5 bases). The V gene lost 2 bases and the J gene lost 6 bases, with 16 bases spanning the gap. The CDR3 loop spans 15 amino acids. CDR1 SGHTS and CDR2 YDEGEE come from the germline V gene. This chain's CDR3 is CASSFWRAARDTQYF. CDR3 in DNA: TGTGCCAGCAGCTTTTGGCGGGCGGCCCGTGATACGCAGTATTTT. Filled out from reference TRBV5-8 and TRBJ2-3, the complete variable domain reads EAGVTQSPTHLIKTRGQQATLRCSPISGHTSVYWYQQALGLGLQFLLWYDEGEERNRGNFPPRFSGRQFPNYSSELNVNALELEDSALYLCASSFWRAARDTQYFGPGTRLTVL.

The rearrangement uses TRBV3-1 (or the pseudogene TRBV3-2) and TRBJ1-1; D call uncertain. The V gene lost 5 bases and the J gene lost 4 bases, with 20 bases spanning the gap. This CDR3 is built from 16 residues. Per the germline V gene, CDR1 is LGHDT and CDR2 is YNNKEL (reference sequence). CDR3 bases: TGTGCCAGCAGCACCCGGGGTCCCCGAGGTATCACTGAAGCTTTCTTT. This sequence encodes CASSTRGPRGITEAFF.

The CDR3 is CASSMTGLYSNQPQHF. CDR3 nucleotides: TGTGCCAGTAGCATGACAGGGCTTTATAGCAATCAGCCCCAGCATTTT. The J gene is TRBJ1-5, the V gene TRBV19; 7 positions match TRBD1. The germline CDR1 and CDR2 sequences are LNHDA and SQIVND (reference sequence). The CDR3 loop spans 16 amino acids. The V and J ends lost 6 bases and 0 bases, in that order; junction bases with no gene match: 8.

This clone showed up just once. J is TRBJ1-2 and V is TRBV6-5, with 7 positions matching TRBD1. CDR1 and CDR2 (germline): MNHEY, SVGAGI. J was trimmed by 4 bases and V by 8 bases; bases with no gene match: 13. This CDR3 has 15 amino acids. The CDR3 DNA sequence: TGTGCCAGCCGAATACAAACAGGGGCAACCTATGGCTACACCTTC. Its translation: CASRIQTGATYGYTF.

This chain joins TRBV2 and TRBJ2-5, with TRBD2 matching over 14 bases. Germline loops: CDR1 SNHLY, CDR2 FYNNEI. The CDR3 covers 15 residues. V dropped 5 bases and J dropped 5; count of bases not matched to a gene: 4. CDR3 in amino acids: CASSIRTSGGETQYF. The CDR3 DNA sequence: TGTGCCAGCAGTATACGGACTAGCGGGGGGGAGACCCAGTACTTC.

This clone was observed a handful of times. The sample holds other DNA sequences that translate to the same CDR3. The rearrangement links TRBV5-1 to TRBJ2-7; 11 nucleotides match TRBD1. Germline V gene lookup returns CDR1 SGHRS and CDR2 YFSETQ. There are 15 residues in the CDR3. V gave up 2 bases and J gave up 1 base; unmatched junction bases: 2. CDR3 loop: CASSLGQGASYEQYF. CDR3 DNA sequence: TGCGCCAGCAGCTTAGGACAGGGGGCTTCCTACGAGCAGTACTTC.

The V call is TRBV6-5, the J call TRBJ1-2; 7 bases align to TRBD1. CDR1 and CDR2 from the germline V gene are MNHEY and SVGAGI. The CDR3 sequence is 15 residues long. With V trimmed by 5 bases and J by 7 bases, 13 bases remained unmatched. CDR3 sequence reads: CASSHPTGVRGGYTF. CDR3 DNA sequence: TGTGCCAGCAGTCACCCAACAGGGGTAAGGGGTGGCTACACCTTC.

This chain connects TRBV7-2 to TRBJ2-7; the D gene is possibly TRBD2 (6 bases). The CDR3 loop spans 15 amino acids. The germline CDR1 and CDR2 sequences are SGHTA and FQGNSA. V lost 5 bases and J lost 7, with 21 bases in between. In DNA, the CDR3 is TGTGCCAGCAGCGCCTCCGGGACTCAGGCTTCGGAGCAGTACTTC. Translating it yields CASSASGTQASEQYF.

The V gene is TRBV10-3, the J gene TRBJ2-1; 11 nucleotides match TRBD2. There are 15 residues in the CDR3. V dropped 3 bases and J dropped 6; count of bases not matched to a gene: 4. Germline lookup yields CDR1 ENHRY and CDR2 SYGVKD. CDR3 DNA sequence: TGTGCCATCAGTGACACGGGACTAGCGGCCAATGAGCAGTTCTTC. It yields the protein CAISDTGLAANEQFF.

This chain connects TRBV5-4 to TRBJ2-1; 8 nucleotides match TRBD1. CDR3 length equals 15 residues. Looked up from germline, CDR1 is SGHNT and CDR2 is YYREEE (reference sequence). V lost 4 bases and J lost 7; bases outside the gene matches: 10. The CDR3 here is CASSLRTGSENEQFF. In DNA form, the CDR3 reads TGTGCCAGCAGCCTGAGGACAGGGTCAGAAAATGAGCAGTTCTTC.

This chain joins TRBV7-3 and TRBJ2-1; 10 nucleotides align to TRBD1. V trimming: 5 bases; J trimming: 2 bases; junction bases outside the gene matches: 3. Germline assignment: CDR1 SGHTA and CDR2 FQGTGA. The length of the CDR3 is 15 residues. This CDR3 is CASSMGQGPYNEQFF. CDR3 coding DNA: TGTGCCAGCAGCATGGGACAGGGGCCCTACAATGAGCAGTTCTTC. The full variable domain, with the rest looked up from reference TRBV7-3 and TRBJ2-1, is GAGVSQTPSNKVTEKGKYVELRCDPISGHTALYWYRQSLGQGPEFLIYFQGTGAADDSGLPNDRFFAVRPEGSVSTLKIQRTERGDSAVYLCASSMGQGPYNEQFFGPGTRLTVL.

This CDR3 reads CSVGLNYEQYF. CDR3 DNA sequence: TGCAGCGTTGGACTGAACTACGAGCAGTACTTC. This chain links TRBV29-1 with TRBJ2-7; no definite D call. The CDR3 loop spans 11 amino acids. The ends were cut back, 4 bases at V and 3 bases at J, with 7 bases in the middle. CDR1 SQVTM and CDR2 ANQGSEA come from the germline V gene.

The chain is built from TRBV11-1 and TRBJ2-1; D is ambiguous. The CDR3 sequence is 13 residues long. Trimming took off 4 bases at V and 4 bases at J, with 8 bases between the two ends. Germline CDR1 is SGHAT and CDR2 is FQDESV (reference sequence). The CDR3 DNA reads as TGTGCCAGCAGCTACGACACTTACAATGAGCAGTTCTTC. Amino acids: CASSYDTYNEQFF.

The chain employs TRBV10-2 and TRBJ1-5; D possibly corresponds to TRBD1 (6 bases). The CDR3 loop spans 13 amino acids. Trimming took 8 bases from V and 4 from J, leaving 12 bases between them. The germline V gene has CDR1 WSHSY and CDR2 SAAADI. CDR3 sequence: CASQGTSNQPQHF. The CDR3 DNA follows: TGCGCCAGCCAAGGGACATCAAATCAGCCCCAGCATTTT.

The chain carries TRBV11-2 and TRBJ2-7; 9 nucleotides match TRBD1. Germline lookup yields CDR1 SGHAT and CDR2 FQNNGV. This CDR3 is 16 amino acids long. J gave up 7 bases and V 5 bases, and 15 bases lay outside the gene matches. CDR3 coding DNA: TGTGCCAGCAGCCCAACGCGTGGACAGGGGATATGGGAGCAGTACTTC. This translates into CASSPTRGQGIWEQYF. The whole variable domain, remainder taken from reference TRBV11-2 and TRBJ2-7, is EAGVAQSPRYKIIEKRQSVAFWCNPISGHATLYWYQQILGQGPKLLIQFQNNGVVDDSQLPKDRFSAERLKGVDSTLKIQPAKLEDSAVYLCASSPTRGQGIWEQYFGPGTRLTVT.

The chain links TRBV5-6 to TRBJ2-7, with D perhaps matching TRBD1 (5 bases). In germline, CDR1 is SGHDT, CDR2 YYEEEE. Between the trimmed V and J ends, which lost 4 bases and 2 bases, there was a span of 16 bases. There are 15 residues in the CDR3. CDR3 nucleotides: TGTGCCAGCAGCGAGAGAGGCAGGGAAGCCTACGAGCAGTACTTC. Its protein product is CASSERGREAYEQYF.

This chain connects TRBV18 to TRBJ2-7; no clear D. The CDR3 spans 14 residues. Per the germline V gene, CDR1 is KGHSH and CDR2 is LQKENI. The germline V and J ends were trimmed by 1 base and 3 bases, with 10 bases remaining between them. The CDR3: CASSPRQAHYEQYF. CDR3 sequence (DNA): TGTGCCAGCTCACCACGTCAGGCCCACTACGAGCAGTACTTC.

The CDR3 DNA follows: TGTGCCAGCACCACCGAGGGGGGGCGGGCCACTGAAGCTTTCTTT. Amino acids: CASTTEGGRATEAFF. This sequence joins TRBV6-5 and TRBJ1-1, with D possibly TRBD1 on 6 matching bases. The CDR3 runs 15 residues. V dropped 7 bases and J dropped 4 bases, with 19 bases sitting between them. CDR1 is MNHEY, CDR2 SVGAGI, per germline.

About this clone: Distinct nucleotide sequences in the sample also encode this CDR3. The chain carries TRBV9 and TRBJ2-7; D not resolved. Germline V lookup: CDR1 SGDLS, CDR2 YYNGEE. The length of the CDR3 is 13 residues. V lost 0 bases and J 5 bases, leaving 9 bases between the germline ends. The CDR3 sequence: CASSVGDSHEQYF. CDR3 bases: TGTGCCAGCAGCGTAGGCGATAGCCACGAGCAGTACTTC.

The chain joins TRBV18 to TRBJ1-3; D remains unclear. Trimming pared 8 bases from V and 0 bases from J, leaving 11 bases between. The CDR3 runs to 14 residues. CDR1 is KGHSH and CDR2 is LQKENI in the germline V gene. The CDR3 is CASASENSGNTIYF. The CDR3 DNA follows: TGTGCCAGCGCCTCAGAAAACTCTGGAAACACCATATATTTT.

This sequence joins TRBV7-9 and TRBJ2-7, with D tentatively TRBD2 (6 bases). Trimming removed 4 bases at V and 1 base at J, with 11 bases between. Germline CDR1 and CDR2: SEHNR and FQNEAQ (reference sequence). The CDR3 spans 14 residues. The CDR3 spells CASSSGLTSYEQYF. DNA of the CDR3: TGTGCCAGCAGCTCGGGACTTACGTCCTACGAGCAGTACTTC.

The chain couples TRBV7-2 to TRBJ1-2; maybe TRBD1 (5 bases). Between the trimmed V and J ends, which lost 0 bases and 4 bases, there was a span of 12 bases. Looked up from germline, CDR1 is SGHTA and CDR2 is FQGNSA. This CDR3 spans 15 amino acids. CDR3 nucleotide sequence: TGTGCCAGCAGCTTAGCTCTCCGGGGGGGCTATGGCTACACCTTC. Protein sequence: CASSLALRGGYGYTF.

This rearrangement joins TRBV7-8 to TRBJ1-2, with D perhaps matching TRBD1 (6 bases). Germline V gene lookup returns CDR1 SGHVS and CDR2 FQNEAQ. The CDR3 is 14 residues long. The V and J ends lost 5 bases and 4 bases respectively, with 14 bases between them. The CDR3 region has the DNA TGTGCCAGCAGCCCAAGAGAGGGGGTCTATGGCTACACCTTC. It encodes CASSPREGVYGYTF.

The gene calls are TRBV11-2 and TRBJ2-5; possibly TRBD2 for D (5 bases). This CDR3 spans 15 amino acids. The germline gives CDR1 SGHAT, CDR2 FQNNGV. Between the trimmed V and J ends, which lost 0 bases and 2 bases, there was a span of 10 bases. Here the CDR3 reads CASSLEGRRQETQYF. DNA of the CDR3: TGTGCCAGCAGCTTAGAGGGGAGACGACAAGAGACCCAGTACTTC.

The rearrangement uses TRBV12-3 or TRBV12-4 and TRBJ2-5; D might be TRBD2 (6 bases). Trimming shortened V by 6 bases and J by 5 bases, and 10 bases separated the two germline ends. This CDR3 comprises 12 residues. CDR3 amino acids: CASRSRGETQYF. The CDR3 DNA reads as TGTGCCAGCAGATCCCGGGGGGAGACCCAGTACTTC.

The table lists this clone with a count of one. The chain joins TRBV2 to TRBJ2-1; 7 bases are shared with TRBD1. Per the germline V gene, CDR1 is SNHLY and CDR2 is FYNNEI. The CDR3 loop spans 13 amino acids. V was pared by 8 bases and J by 5 bases, with 6 bases of the junction left unmatched. CDR3 nucleotides: TGTGCCAGCCGACAGGGCCCAGACAATGAGCAGTTCTTC. Translating it yields CASRQGPDNEQFF.

The chain recombines TRBV5-6 with TRBJ2-4; weak D call: TRBD1 (5 bases). V was cut by 1 base and J by 0 bases, with 11 bases left in between. Germline CDR1 is SGHDT and CDR2 is YYEEEE. The CDR3 length is 16 residues. CDR3 protein: CASSLFRTLAKNIQYF. The CDR3 bases are TGTGCCAGCAGCTTGTTTAGGACACTAGCCAAAAACATTCAGTACTTC.